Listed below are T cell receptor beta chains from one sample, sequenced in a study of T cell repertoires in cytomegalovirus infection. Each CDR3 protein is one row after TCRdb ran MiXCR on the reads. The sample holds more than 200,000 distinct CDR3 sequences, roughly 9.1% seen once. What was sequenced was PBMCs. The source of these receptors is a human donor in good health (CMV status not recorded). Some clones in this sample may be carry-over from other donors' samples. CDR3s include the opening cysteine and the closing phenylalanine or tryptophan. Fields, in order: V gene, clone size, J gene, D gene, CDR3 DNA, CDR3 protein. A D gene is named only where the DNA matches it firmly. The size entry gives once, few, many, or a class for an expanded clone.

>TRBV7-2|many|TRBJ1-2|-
TGTGCCAGCAGCCCCGGCAGGACCTATGGCTACACCTTC
CASSPGRTYGYTF
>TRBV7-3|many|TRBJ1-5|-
TGTGCCAGCAGCTCATCGACACTTCAGCCCCAGCATTTT
CASSSSTLQPQHF
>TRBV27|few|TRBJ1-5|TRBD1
TGTGCCAGCAGTCTGATCGGGACAGTCGGGAATCAGCCCCAGCATTTT
CASSLIGTVGNQPQHF
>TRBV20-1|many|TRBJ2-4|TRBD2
TGCAGTGCTCCAAGCGGGAGCCCCGCCAAAAACATTCAGTACTTC
CSAPSGSPAKNIQYF
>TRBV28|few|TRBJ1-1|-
TGTGCCAGCAGTTTAGGCCCAGTGTCGGCTTTCTTT
CASSLGPVSAFF
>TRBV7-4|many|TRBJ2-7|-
TGTGCCCGGAGGAACTGGCCCTACGAGCAGTACTTC
CARRNWPYEQYF
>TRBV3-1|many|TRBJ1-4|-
TGTGCCAGCAGCCTCACGGGGGCAACTAATGAAAAACTGTTTTTT
CASSLTGATNEKLFF
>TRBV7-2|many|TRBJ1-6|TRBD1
TGTGCCAGCAGCTTAGGGACAGGGTCCAATTCACCCCTCCACTTT
CASSLGTGSNSPLHF
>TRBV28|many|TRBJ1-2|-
TGTGCCAGCAGTTCCCGAGGAGGGGACGGTGGCTACACCTTC
CASSSRGGDGGYTF
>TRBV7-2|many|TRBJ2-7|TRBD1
TGTGCCAGCAGCGGCCTAACAGGGGGCCACACCTACGAGCAGTACTTC
CASSGLTGGHTYEQYF
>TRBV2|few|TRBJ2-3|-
TGTGCCAGCAGTGGCCCCCAGCGGGTAGACACAGATACGCAGTATTTT
CASSGPQRVDTDTQYF
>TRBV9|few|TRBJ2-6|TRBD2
TGTGCCAGCAGCGTACTAGCGGGCTCGAAGGGGGCCAACGTCCTGACTTTC
CASSVLAGSKGANVLTF